This TCR beta chain was observed in a study of type 1 regulatory T cells. Study background: T-allo10 is a Tr1-enriched, alloantigen-specific CD4 T cell product made in vitro. General study results and limits: Type 1 regulatory T cells had a more restricted TCR repertoire than non-type 1 regulatory T cells.

For this clonotype: Its specificity is unknown.

Trimming removed 6 bases from V and 5 bases from J; junction bases left unmatched: 5. The CDR3 sequence is 15 residues long. TCRdb recomputed calls from the reads with MiXCR, one row per CDR3 protein. The profile shows tens of thousands of distinct CDR3 sequences, around 21% of them singletons. The chain uses TRBV12-3 or TRBV12-4 and TRBJ2-7; 15 bases agree with TRBD2. What was sequenced was cultured type 1 regulatory T (Tr1) cells, either the whole culture or a sorted fraction (not recorded which). This sequence was found in a human donor in good health. The CDR3 is CASSPRTSGRDEQYF. CDR3 DNA sequence: TGTGCCAGCAGCCCACGGACTAGCGGGAGGGACGAGCAGTACTTC.